These 6 T cell receptor beta chains came from one sample sequenced in a study of T cell responses to AZD1222 COVID-19 vaccine. The assay was immunoSEQ multiplex PCR, and TCRdb's table has in-frame clones only and misses some. The table lists 200,000 or so clones, just under 90% of them singletons. The sample here was peripheral blood, taken on day 0 of AZD1222 vaccination. The receptor source for this set is an adult in good health.

The chain has TRBV19 and TRBJ2-5, with 12 bases identical to TRBD2. Germline-derived CDR1 and CDR2 are LNHDA and SQIVND (reference sequence). The CDR3 runs 16 residues. The trim removed 4 bases at V and 6 bases at J, leaving 9 bases unmatched. This chain's CDR3 is CASSTAGLAGLKTQYF. The DNA for the CDR3 is TGTGCCAGTAGTACGGCCGGACTAGCGGGGTTAAAGACCCAGTACTTC. Full variable domain (remainder filled in from reference TRBV19 and TRBJ2-5): DGGITQSPKYLFRKEGQNVTLSCEQNLNHDAMYWYRQDPGQGLRLIYYSQIVNDFQKGDIAEGYSVSREKKESFPLTVTSAQKNPTAFYLCASSTAGLAGLKTQYFGPGTRLLVL.

In DNA form, the CDR3 reads TGTGCCATCACACAGGGGAGCCTAATTTACAATGAGCAGTTCTTC. Translation: CAITQGSLIYNEQFF. The rearrangement links TRBV6-5 to TRBJ2-1, with TRBD1 matching over 7 bases. Losses at the gene ends were 10 bases for V and 4 bases for J; bases not matched to a gene: 13. CDR1 and CDR2 (germline): MNHEY, SVGAGI. This CDR3 has 15 residues.

This clone was counted a few times. This chain links TRBV29-1 with TRBJ1-2; D perhaps matches TRBD1 (5 bases). Trimming pared 4 bases from V and 11 bases from J, leaving 14 bases between. The CDR3 totals 11 residues. In germline, CDR1 is SQVTM, CDR2 ANQGSEA. The CDR3: CSVADEGRYTF. Here the CDR3 DNA reads TGCAGCGTTGCTGATGAGGGGAGATACACCTTC.

The CDR3 region is CASSQDRAGTRGAGTQYF. CDR3 in DNA: TGTGCCAGCAGCCAAGATAGGGCCGGGACTAGAGGGGCGGGGACCCAGTACTTC. The genes are TRBV3-1 (or the pseudogene TRBV3-2) and TRBJ2-5, with 8 bases fitting TRBD2. The germline V gene has CDR1 LGHDT and CDR2 YNNKEL (reference sequence). With V trimmed by 0 bases and J by 7 bases, 16 bases remained unmatched. The CDR3 spans 18 residues.

The rearrangement uses TRBV19 and TRBJ1-2; TRBD1 matches 9 bases. CDR1 and CDR2 (germline): LNHDA, SQIVND (reference sequence). The CDR3 is made up of 14 amino acids. V lost 5 bases, J lost 5 bases, and 6 bases stayed unmatched. CDR3 region: CASSQQGAEYGYTF. The CDR3 bases are TGTGCCAGTAGTCAACAGGGGGCGGAGTATGGCTACACCTTC.

The chain couples TRBV21-1 to TRBJ2-5. TRBV21-1 is a pseudogene. The CDR3 consists of 12 residues. CDR3 coding DNA: TGTGCCAGCAGCAAAATTGTATGGGCCCAGTACTTC. This translates into CASSKIVWAQYF.